Presented here are 4 T cell receptor beta chains from one specimen sequenced in a study of human T cells and chemical hapten exposure. TCRdb itself ran the RACE reads through MiXCR, one entry per CDR3 protein. Here the sample spans about 46,000 distinct CDR3 sequences, roughly a tenth being singletons. Time point indicated: pre-sensitization, week 0. Documented treatment: therapeutic diphenylcyclopropenone sensitization with weekly scalp DPC. This specimen was whole blood, taken in connection with sensitization to the hapten diphenylcyclopropenone (DPC). The receptors originated from a woman aged 40 to 50 with alopecia areata. Some clones in this sample may be carry-over from other donors' samples.

V and J are TRBV7-9 and TRBJ2-3; D ambiguous. The V and J ends lost 3 bases and 0 bases respectively, with 10 bases between them. Germline V lookup: CDR1 SEHNR, CDR2 FQNEAQ (reference sequence). The CDR3 consists of 15 residues. CDR3 loop: CASSLGTLSTDTQYF. CDR3 nucleotide sequence: TGTGCCAGCAGCTTGGGAACGCTTAGCACAGATACGCAGTATTTT.

This clonotype was observed at least ten times. The chain couples TRBV12-3 or TRBV12-4 to TRBJ1-1; TRBD1 agrees at 8 bases. This CDR3 contains 13 residues. Germline trimming cut 5 bases from V and 6 bases from J; bases unmatched to any gene: 5. The CDR3 coding sequence is TGTGCCAGCAGTGTGGACAGGGTGGCTGAAGCTTTCTTT. Translation gives CASSVDRVAEAFF.

This clonotype was seen repeatedly, ten times or more. In DNA, the CDR3 is TGTGCCAGCAACAAACTCGACAGGGGTCAGCCCCAGCATTTT. Protein sequence: CASNKLDRGQPQHF. This chain uses TRBV19 with TRBJ1-5; 8 nucleotides agree with TRBD1. CDR1 and CDR2 from the germline V gene are LNHDA and SQIVND (reference sequence). This CDR3 contains 14 residues. Trimming at V came to 9 bases and at J to 6 bases, leaving 10 bases not matched to a gene.

This clonotype was recorded a few times. CDR3 coding DNA: TGTGCCAGCAGCCCCAGGGGGTCCCTAGGCTACGAGCAGTACTTC. This sequence encodes CASSPRGSLGYEQYF. The J gene is TRBJ2-7, the V gene TRBV7-2; TRBD1 aligns across 7 bases. The CDR3 length is 15 residues. The germline V gene encodes CDR1 SGHTA and CDR2 FQGNSA. The J segment lost 3 bases and the V segment lost 5 bases, leaving 10 bases of the junction unmatched.